The subject of this entry is one T cell receptor beta chain. Source study methods: How many nucleated cells were present was estimated from reference gene primer amplification. Sequencing was performed with immunoSEQ multiplex PCR; in TCRdb, only in-frame clones are kept and a portion is missing. That table supplies the V and J calls and clone size; D and trimming were determined from the DNA. The table lists just over 75,000 clones, 84% of them singletons. This sample was included in a study of blood T cell repertoires in COVID-19. Study-level information: Acute and convalescent COVID-19 samples came from the United States, Italy and Spain. PBMCs, B-cell-depleted T cells, or T cells were the source of the cDNA or gDNA that made up the material.

The CDR3 sequence is 16 residues long. The trim removed 4 bases at V and 0 bases at J, leaving 6 bases unmatched. The germline CDR1 and CDR2 sequences are SGHRS and YFSETQ. The sample taken for sequencing was peripheral blood. This receptor was obtained from a man in his forties or fifties with acute or convalescent COVID-19. The rearrangement links TRBV5-1 to TRBJ2-1; 8 nucleotides agree with TRBD1. CDR3 nucleotides: TGCGCCAGCAGCCCCGCAGACAGGGGCTCCTACAATGAGCAGTTCTTC. Protein: CASSPADRGSYNEQFF.